The T cell receptor (beta chain) described here comes from a study of CD8 T cells in ankylosing spondylitis listed by TCRdb under 2017. With regard to the full study: The study set out to find disease-linked TCR variants by profiling T cell receptor beta repertoires in ankylosing spondylitis patients and healthy donors. The full study cohort comprised about 23 ankylosing spondylitis patients and approximately 100 healthy donors. Peripheral blood was sampled, and synovial fluid was additionally collected from ankylosing spondylitis patients. What the work shows at the level of the full study, not this receptor alone: Blood from ankylosing spondylitis patients appeared to be characterized by a TCR beta motif composed of several highly homologous amino acid variants. Some motif variants had previously been reported in the synovial fluid and blood of reactive arthritis patients, which suggests shared mechanisms of disease initiation. In peripheral blood, the disease-linked clones were found at relatively low frequencies and had a CD8+ phenotype. Significant enrichment of the disease-linked clones was reported in matched synovial fluid samples from ankylosing spondylitis patients.

Sequencing used an Illumina HiSeq 2500. TCR beta libraries were prepared by quantitative 5'-RACE with molecular barcodes. The original pipeline was this. To identify disease-linked TCR variants, a new computational method was used, one built on a probabilistic model of VDJ rearrangement. The public reads were reanalyzed by TCRdb: fastp trimming at Q25, MiXCR alignment, in-frame beta chains only. Rows are combined by CDR3 protein, so each entry shows the most common genes and DNA. None of the V and J calls come from the authors' own analysis; TCRdb made them. The sample table lists just under 550,000 distinct CDR3 sequences, about 12% of them with a count of one. The ten top clones hold approximately 7% of the sample. Trimmed from V: 2 bases; trimmed from J: 6 bases; junction bases lacking a gene match: 7. The CDR3 starts with the cysteine, ends with the phenylalanine, and has 16 residues. Only the CDR3 DNA is retained, 48 bases long and in frame from the first base.

This clonotype was seen at least ten times. Its recognized antigen is unknown. Base qualities are not recorded, but no much larger clone differs from it by a single base. In this chain, TRBV12-3 or TRBV12-4 is recombined with TRBJ2-2; 9 central nucleotides agree with TRBD2. The sequenced sample was blood, either unsorted or a sorted T cell fraction (not recorded which). The receptor was derived from a male donor with ankylosing spondylitis. The DNA reads TGTGCCAGCAGTTTACCGGCGGGAGGGGTGTCCGGGGAGCTGTTTTTT. This encodes CASSLPAGGVSGELFF.